The TCR beta chain under discussion was sequenced for a study of blood T cell repertoires in COVID-19. Method: immunoSEQ multiplex PCR; TCRdb's copy keeps in-frame clones and lacks some. Of around 250,000 clones in the sample, about 82% were seen once. The germline V and J ends were trimmed by 4 bases and 8 bases, with 18 bases remaining between them. From germline, CDR1 is SGHRS and CDR2 YFSETQ. The CDR3 loop spans 14 amino acids. The receptor comes from a man at least 80 years old with acute or convalescent COVID-19. The rearrangement uses TRBV5-1 and TRBJ1-1; D ambiguous. The sequenced material came from peripheral blood. The CDR3 is CASSDGNPTSEAFF. CDR3 coding DNA: TGCGCCAGCAGCGACGGGAATCCAACATCCGAAGCTTTCTTT.